This T cell receptor (beta chain) was documented in a study of CD8+ T cells in alopecia areata. General study findings and limits: Scalp sequencing also captures normal skin's resident alphabeta T cells.

For this clone: Its specificity is not known.

Extraction of RNA preceded its reverse transcription into cDNA, which served as the sequencing template. TCRdb keeps only in-frame clones here, not all; method: immunoSEQ multiplex PCR. The data hold some 150,000 clones, with just over 65% observed a single time. PBMC-derived CD4+ and CD8+ T cells were sorted. V lost 3 bases to trimming and J lost 0 bases, with 23 bases between them. The CDR3 runs 19 residues. Germline V gene data show CDR1 as LGHNA and CDR2 as YNFKEQ. The sample was CD8+ T cells sorted from blood, taken at week 0. J is TRBJ1-1 and V is TRBV4-2; TRBD1 might be the D (5 bases). This sequence was found in a human donor with alopecia areata. The CDR3 nucleotides read TGTGCCAGCAGCCATATCAAGGACATTCCGGCCCCCTTGAACACTGAAGCTTTCTTT. It specifies CASSHIKDIPAPLNTEAFF.